Listed below are T cell receptor beta chains from one sample, sequenced in a study of early T cells in non-severe SARS-CoV-2 infection. TCRdb re-called the 5' RACE reads through MiXCR, storing one row per CDR3 protein. The table includes 75,000 or so distinct CDR3 sequences, about 14% detected once. What was sequenced was whole blood. The receptors come from an adult who was a healthcare worker with PCR-confirmed SARS-CoV-2 infection or an uninfected control (not recorded which). Each CDR3 is given with its conserved first and last residue. D genes are given only for firm matches. Only part of the rows carry a size: once, few, many, or a class if the clone is expanded.

V,length,D,size,J,CDR3,DNA
TRBV25-1,13,TRBD2,.,TRBJ2-5,CASAGDQQETQYF,TGTGCCAGCGCGGGGGACCAGCAAGAGACCCAGTACTTC
TRBV29-1,12,.,few,TRBJ1-1,CSVSRDAGEAFF,TGCAGCGTTTCCCGGGATGCAGGTGAAGCTTTCTTT
TRBV6-2/TRBV6-3,18,TRBD2,.,TRBJ2-7,CASSGTSGGLPHAYEQYF,TGTGCCAGCAGCGGGACTAGCGGGGGGTTACCCCACGCCTACGAGCAGTACTTC
TRBV2,11,.,many,TRBJ2-2,CASSGGWELFF,TGTGCCAGCAGTGGGGGATGGGAGCTGTTTTTT
TRBV3-1,13,TRBD1,.,TRBJ2-1,CASSSGTGNEQFF,TGTGCCAGCAGCTCCGGGACAGGGAATGAGCAGTTCTTC
TRBV29-1,11,TRBD1,.,TRBJ1-1,CSVVQGAEAFF,TGCAGCGTCGTACAGGGGGCTGAAGCTTTCTTT
TRBV12-3/TRBV12-4,13,.,.,TRBJ2-2,CASRQGGAGELFF,TGTGCCAGCAGGCAAGGGGGGGCCGGGGAGCTGTTTTTT
TRBV7-9,14,.,.,TRBJ1-2,CASSPSLGDYGYTF,TGTGCCAGCAGCCCATCATTAGGGGACTATGGCTACACCTTC
TRBV29-1,13,.,.,TRBJ1-6,CSASTGGGSPLHF,TGCAGCGCTTCGACGGGAGGAGGTTCACCCCTCCACTTT
TRBV18,15,TRBD1,many,TRBJ1-2,CASSAIQGAEYGYTF,TGTGCCAGCTCAGCAATACAGGGGGCGGAATATGGCTACACCTTC
TRBV20-1,12,.,.,TRBJ2-7,CSTQGGVYEQYF,TGCAGTACACAGGGAGGGGTCTACGAGCAGTACTTC
TRBV11-1,14,.,few,TRBJ2-2,CASSSITAAGELFF,TGTGCCAGCAGTTCCATTACGGCCGCCGGGGAGCTGTTTTTT
TRBV5-1,13,.,.,TRBJ2-1,CASSLVAGNEQFF,TGCGCCAGCAGCTTGGTTGCAGGGAATGAGCAGTTCTTC
TRBV6-6,14,.,few,TRBJ2-1,CASSSRQGGGEQFF,TGTGCCAGCAGTTCTCGACAGGGCGGGGGTGAGCAGTTCTTC
TRBV9,14,.,.,TRBJ2-5,CASSVGGYQETQYF,TGTGCCAGCAGCGTCGGCGGGTACCAAGAGACCCAGTACTTC
TRBV27,17,TRBD2,few,TRBJ2-1,CASRTWAAGGLTNEQFF,TGTGCCAGCAGAACCTGGGCAGCGGGGGGGCTGACCAATGAGCAGTTCTTC
TRBV7-8,14,.,.,TRBJ1-1,CASSLSRVNTEAFF,TGTGCCAGCAGCTTGAGCAGGGTGAACACTGAAGCTTTCTTT
TRBV2,14,.,.,TRBJ2-1,CASSDYRANNEQFF,TGTGCCAGCAGTGACTACCGAGCGAACAATGAGCAGTTCTTC
TRBV20-1,11,TRBD1,.,TRBJ1-2,CSARDPTGTIF,TGCAGTGCTAGAGACCCGACAGGGACGATCTTC
TRBV20-1,13,.,few,TRBJ2-7,CSASFPASYEQYF,TGCAGTGCTAGCTTCCCGGCCTCCTACGAGCAGTACTTC